What follows are 11 T cell receptor beta chains derived from one specimen sequenced in a study of blood T cell repertoires in COVID-19. Profiled with immunoSEQ multiplex PCR; TCRdb holds only in-frame clones, not every one. The table includes about 180,000 clones, about 81% detected once. The sample taken for sequencing was peripheral blood. These receptors were obtained from a woman older than 75 with COVID-19, enrolled during active disease.

The chain couples TRBV7-9 to TRBJ2-1; 7 bases agree with TRBD1. From germline, CDR1 is SEHNR and CDR2 FQNEAQ (reference sequence). The CDR3 loop spans 16 amino acids. Trimming took 5 bases from V and 2 from J; bases not matched to a gene: 9. The CDR3 reads CASSPDRTGAYNEQFF. CDR3 DNA sequence: TGTGCCAGCAGCCCGGACAGGACGGGCGCCTACAATGAGCAGTTCTTC.

The rearrangement joins TRBV6-2 or TRBV6-3 to TRBJ1-2, with a possible D match to TRBD1 (6 bases). Germline CDR1 MNHEY, CDR2 SVGEGT. Trimming cost V 6 bases and J 2 bases, with 13 bases left between them. The CDR3 is 14 amino acids. CDR3 sequence: CASSQGGFNYGYTF. The CDR3 coding sequence is TGTGCCAGCAGCCAAGGGGGATTCAACTATGGCTACACCTTC.

The chain links TRBV24-1 to TRBJ1-2; TRBD1 aligns across 7 bases. The ends lost 3 bases at V and 5 bases at J; junction bases unmatched: 8. From germline, CDR1 is KGHDR and CDR2 SFDVKD. The CDR3 is 15 amino acids. This CDR3 is CATSDPRDSDYGYTF. The CDR3 region has the DNA TGTGCCACCAGTGATCCCCGGGACAGTGATTATGGCTACACCTTC.

This clone was detected only a few times. This chain links TRBV2 with TRBJ2-2; 11 nucleotides line up with TRBD2. The V and J ends lost 7 bases and 2 bases, in that order; junction bases with no gene match: 3. CDR3 length equals 15 residues. Germline CDR1 and CDR2: SNHLY and FYNNEI. CDR3 protein: CASTSGGTNTGELFF. The CDR3 DNA is TGTGCCAGCACTAGCGGGGGGACTAACACCGGGGAGCTGTTTTTT.

V usage is TRBV25-1 and J usage is TRBJ2-7; the D gene is possibly TRBD2 (5 bases). Germline assignment: CDR1 MGHDK and CDR2 SYGVNS. The V end lost 3 bases, the J end lost 0 bases, and 12 bases lay between the germline ends. The CDR3 has 15 amino acids. This CDR3 reads CASSEPSLSSYEQYF. DNA of the CDR3: TGTGCCAGCAGTGAGCCTAGCTTAAGCTCCTACGAGCAGTACTTC.

The genes are TRBV4-2 and TRBJ2-7; possible D gene TRBD2, 5 bases. Germline CDR1 is LGHNA and CDR2 is YNFKEQ. Deletions cut 0 bases from V and 4 bases from J, with 10 bases between. The CDR3 totals 14 residues. CDR3 loop: CASSQDLGAYEQYF. The CDR3 coding sequence is TGTGCCAGCAGCCAAGATCTGGGAGCTTACGAGCAGTACTTC.

This clone was picked up a small number of times. The V and J genes are TRBV9 and TRBJ2-7, with 10 bases lining up with TRBD2. The CDR3 is 14 residues long. Germline V gene sequence: CDR1 SGDLS, CDR2 YYNGEE. The J segment lost 4 bases and the V segment lost 0 bases, leaving 1 base of the junction unmatched. The CDR3 coding sequence is TGTGCCAGCAGCGTAGAAGCGGGAGGGTACGAGCAGTACTTC. This translates into CASSVEAGGYEQYF.

This clone was detected only once. The V call is TRBV2, the J call TRBJ1-5; D remains ambiguous. Trimming left V 6 bases short and J 6 bases short, with 18 bases between. Germline V gives CDR1 SNHLY, CDR2 FYNNEI. CDR3 length: 15 amino acids. This chain's CDR3 is CASRRENSAGQPQHF. CDR3 in DNA: TGTGCCAGCAGGAGGGAGAACTCCGCGGGTCAGCCCCAGCATTTT.

The chain joins TRBV28 to TRBJ2-3; the D is unclear. Germline CDR1 reads MDHEN; CDR2 reads SYDVKM. V was pared by 5 bases and J by 8 bases, with 5 bases between. This CDR3 comprises 10 residues. CDR3 residues: CASSGPTQYF. The CDR3 DNA reads TGTGCCAGCAGTGGGCCTACGCAGTATTTT.

This chain joins TRBV28 and TRBJ2-2; the match to TRBD2 covers 9 bases. CDR3 length equals 15 residues. The germline CDR1 and CDR2 sequences are MDHEN and SYDVKM. Trimming removed 3 bases from V and 6 bases from J; junction bases left unmatched: 5. The CDR3 bases are TGTGCCAGCAGTTTCCTAGCGGGATACCCCGGGGAGCTGTTTTTT. Amino acids: CASSFLAGYPGELFF.

The chain recombines TRBV19 with TRBJ1-2; TRBD1 matches 7 bases. This CDR3 is built from 16 residues. With 7 bases clipped from V and 7 bases from J, the junction kept 18 bases outside the gene matches. In germline, CDR1 is LNHDA, CDR2 SQIVND (reference sequence). The DNA of the CDR3 is TGTGCCAGTAAAGGGGACCACAGAACAGGGGCTGGTGGCTACACCTTC. This gives the protein CASKGDHRTGAGGYTF.